These 6 T cell receptor beta chains originate from one sample sequenced in a study of blood T cell repertoires in COVID-19. The data were produced by immunoSEQ multiplex PCR, yet TCRdb's version contains in-frame clones alone and is incomplete. The table lists about 250,000 clones, approximately 85% of them singletons. The source material was PBMCs or T cells enriched from blood (not recorded which). The receptors were gathered from a woman between 50 and 59 years old with acute COVID-19.

The J gene is TRBJ1-2, the V gene TRBV5-1; 7 bases map to TRBD1. This CDR3 comprises 15 residues. In germline, CDR1 is SGHRS, CDR2 YFSETQ. V shed 0 bases and J 7 bases; nucleotides not matched to a gene: 9. The CDR3 sequence is CASSLAPDRDVGYTF. In DNA form, the CDR3 reads TGCGCCAGCAGCTTGGCCCCCGACAGGGACGTTGGCTACACCTTC.

The genes are TRBV10-3 and TRBJ2-3; TRBD1 might be the D (5 bases). There are 15 residues in the CDR3. Trimming took 3 bases from V and 3 from J, leaving 13 bases between them. Germline loops: CDR1 ENHRY, CDR2 SYGVKD. CDR3 in amino acids: CAISEGQGKTDTQYF. The CDR3 bases are TGTGCCATCAGTGAAGGGCAGGGCAAGACAGATACGCAGTATTTT.

This sequence joins TRBV7-8 and TRBJ2-1; 9 nucleotides match TRBD2. Germline V CDR1 and CDR2: SGHVS, FQNEAQ. V lost 3 bases to trimming and J lost 6 bases; unmatched junction nucleotides: 6. The CDR3 sequence is 15 residues long. The CDR3 reads CASSFSLAGPNEQFF. CDR3 sequence (DNA): TGTGCCAGCAGCTTTAGCCTAGCGGGACCCAATGAGCAGTTCTTC.

The chain links TRBV29-1 to TRBJ2-5; D is possibly TRBD1 (5 bases). The germline V gene encodes CDR1 SQVTM and CDR2 ANQGSEA. The CDR3 sequence is 12 residues long. V lost 4 bases and J 4 bases, leaving 10 bases between the germline ends. The CDR3: CSVGAGLETQYF. DNA for the CDR3: TGCAGCGTTGGGGCAGGGCTAGAGACCCAGTACTTC. Full variable domain (rest looked up from reference TRBV29-1 and TRBJ2-5): SAVISQKPSRDICQRGTSLTIQCQVDSQVTMMFWYRQQPGQSLTLIATANQGSEATYESGFVIDKFPISRPNLTFSTLTVSNMSPEDSSIYLCSVGAGLETQYFGPGTRLLVL.

The chain couples TRBV19 to TRBJ1-2; TRBD1 matches at 7 bases. The trim removed 0 bases at V and 4 bases at J, leaving 17 bases unmatched. This CDR3 is 19 amino acids long. Germline CDR1 reads LNHDA; CDR2 reads SQIVND (reference sequence). The CDR3 protein is CASSIDPSRGRSAVYGYTF. The CDR3 coding sequence is TGTGCCAGTAGTATAGATCCCTCTAGGGGGCGAAGCGCCGTCTATGGCTACACCTTC. The full variable domain, rest sourced from reference TRBV19 and TRBJ1-2, is DGGITQSPKYLFRKEGQNVTLSCEQNLNHDAMYWYRQDPGQGLRLIYYSQIVNDFQKGDIAEGYSVSREKKESFPLTVTSAQKNPTAFYLCASSIDPSRGRSAVYGYTFGSGTRLTVV.

The CDR3 loop is CASHSGLAGNEQFF. DNA of the CDR3: TGTGCCAGCCACTCGGGACTAGCGGGCAATGAGCAGTTCTTC. The chain is built from TRBV18 and TRBJ2-1, with TRBD2 matching 12 bases. CDR3 length: 14 residues. Germline CDR1 and CDR2: KGHSH and LQKENI. Trimming removed 8 bases from V and 6 bases from J; junction bases left unmatched: 5. Full variable domain (outside the CDR3, taken from reference TRBV18 and TRBJ2-1): NAGVMQNPRHLVRRRGQEARLRCSPMKGHSHVYWYRQLPEEGLKFMVYLQKENIIDESGMPKERFSAEFPKEGPSILRIQQVVRGDSAAYFCASHSGLAGNEQFFGPGTRLTVL.